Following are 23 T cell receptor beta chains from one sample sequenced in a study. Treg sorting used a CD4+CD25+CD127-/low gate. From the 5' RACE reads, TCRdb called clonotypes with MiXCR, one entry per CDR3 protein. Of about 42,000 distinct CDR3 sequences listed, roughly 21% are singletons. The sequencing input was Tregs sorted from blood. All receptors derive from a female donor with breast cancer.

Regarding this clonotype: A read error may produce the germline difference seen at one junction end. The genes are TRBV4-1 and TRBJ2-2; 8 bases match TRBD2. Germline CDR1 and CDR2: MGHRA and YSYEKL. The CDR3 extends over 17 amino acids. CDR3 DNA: TGCGCCAGCAGCCAGCCCACTAGCGGCATTAGAACCGGGGAGCTGTCTTTT. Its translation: CASSQPTSGIRTGELSF.

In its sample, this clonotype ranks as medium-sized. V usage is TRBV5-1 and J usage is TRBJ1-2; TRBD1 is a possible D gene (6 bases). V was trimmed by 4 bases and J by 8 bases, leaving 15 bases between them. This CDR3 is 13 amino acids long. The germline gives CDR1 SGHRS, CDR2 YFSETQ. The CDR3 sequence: CASSMGGQRGYTF. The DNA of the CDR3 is TGCGCCAGCAGCATGGGGGGGCAGAGAGGCTACACCTTC.

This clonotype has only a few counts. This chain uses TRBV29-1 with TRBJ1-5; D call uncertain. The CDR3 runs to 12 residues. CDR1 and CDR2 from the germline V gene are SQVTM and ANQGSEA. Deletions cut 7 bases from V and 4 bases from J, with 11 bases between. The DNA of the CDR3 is TGCAGCGCAACGCCGGAGAATCAGCCCCAGCATTTT. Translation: CSATPENQPQHF. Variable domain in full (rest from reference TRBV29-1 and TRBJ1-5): SAVISQKPSRDICQRGTSLTIQCQVDSQVTMMFWYRQQPGQSLTLIATANQGSEATYESGFVIDKFPISRPNLTFSTLTVSNMSPEDSSIYLCSATPENQPQHFGDGTRLSIL.

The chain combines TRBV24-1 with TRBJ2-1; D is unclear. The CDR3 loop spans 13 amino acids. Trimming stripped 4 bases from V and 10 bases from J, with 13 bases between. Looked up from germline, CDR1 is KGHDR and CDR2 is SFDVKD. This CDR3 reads CATSDPPTTEQFF. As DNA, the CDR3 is TGTGCCACCAGTGACCCCCCGACGACCGAGCAGTTCTTC.

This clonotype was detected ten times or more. In DNA, the CDR3 is TGTGCCAGCAGCCAGTCCGGGACAGGGGCCTACGAGCAGTACTTC. Amino acid sequence: CASSQSGTGAYEQYF. The chain carries TRBV5-5 and TRBJ2-7; 10 bases line up with TRBD1. The length of the CDR3 is 15 residues. Germline V gives CDR1 SGHKS, CDR2 YYEKEE (reference sequence). J gave up 2 bases and V 4 bases, and 6 bases lay outside the gene matches.

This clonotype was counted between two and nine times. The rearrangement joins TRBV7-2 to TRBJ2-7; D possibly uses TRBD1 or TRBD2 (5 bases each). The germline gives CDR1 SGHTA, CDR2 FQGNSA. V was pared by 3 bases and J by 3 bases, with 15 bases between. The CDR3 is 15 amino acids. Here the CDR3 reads CASSFMGGGFYEQYF. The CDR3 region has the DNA TGTGCCAGCAGCTTTATGGGTGGGGGATTCTACGAGCAGTACTTC.

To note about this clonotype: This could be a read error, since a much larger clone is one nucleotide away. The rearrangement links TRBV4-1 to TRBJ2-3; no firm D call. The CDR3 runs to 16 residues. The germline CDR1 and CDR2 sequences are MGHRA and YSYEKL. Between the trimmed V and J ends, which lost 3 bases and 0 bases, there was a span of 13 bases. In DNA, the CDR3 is TGCGCCAGCAGCCATGCACCGGATACTAGCACAGATACGCAGTATTTT. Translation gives CASSHAPDTSTDTQYF.

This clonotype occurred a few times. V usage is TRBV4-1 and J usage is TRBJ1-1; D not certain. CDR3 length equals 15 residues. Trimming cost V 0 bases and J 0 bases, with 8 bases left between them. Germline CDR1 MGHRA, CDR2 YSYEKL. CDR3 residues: CASSQDEQLNTEAFF. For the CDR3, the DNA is TGCGCCAGCAGCCAAGATGAACAGCTGAACACTGAAGCTTTCTTT.

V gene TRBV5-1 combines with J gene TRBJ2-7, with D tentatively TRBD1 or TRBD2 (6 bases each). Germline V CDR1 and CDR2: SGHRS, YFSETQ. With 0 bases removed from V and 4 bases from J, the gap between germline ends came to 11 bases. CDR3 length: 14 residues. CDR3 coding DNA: TGCGCCAGCAGCTTGGGGGGGGCCAGGTACGAGCAGTACTTC. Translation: CASSLGGARYEQYF.

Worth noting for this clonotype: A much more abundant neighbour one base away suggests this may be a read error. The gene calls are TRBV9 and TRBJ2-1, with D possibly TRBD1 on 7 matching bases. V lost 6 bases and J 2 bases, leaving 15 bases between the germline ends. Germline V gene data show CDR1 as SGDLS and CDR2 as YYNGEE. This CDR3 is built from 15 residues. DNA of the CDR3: TGTGCCAGCAAATCAGGGGGGCTAGCCTACAATGAGCAGTTCTTC. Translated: CASKSGGLAYNEQFF.

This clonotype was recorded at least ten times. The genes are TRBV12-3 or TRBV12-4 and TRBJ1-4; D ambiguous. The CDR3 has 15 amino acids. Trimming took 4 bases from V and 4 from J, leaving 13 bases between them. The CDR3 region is CASSYGRRYNEKLFF. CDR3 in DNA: TGTGCCAGCAGTTACGGCCGACGATATAATGAAAAACTGTTTTTT.

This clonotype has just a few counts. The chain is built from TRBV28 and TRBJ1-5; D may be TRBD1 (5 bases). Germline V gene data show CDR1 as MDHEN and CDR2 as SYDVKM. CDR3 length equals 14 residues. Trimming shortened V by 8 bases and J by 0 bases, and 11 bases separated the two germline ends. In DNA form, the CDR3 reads TGTGCCAGCCTGAGGGGATATAGCAATCAGCCCCAGCATTTT. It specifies CASLRGYSNQPQHF. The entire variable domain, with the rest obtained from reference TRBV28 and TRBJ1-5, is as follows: DVKVTQSSRYLVKRTGEKVFLECVQDMDHENMFWYRQDPGLGLRLIYFSYDVKMKEKGDIPEGYSVSREKKERFSLILESASTNQTSMYLCASLRGYSNQPQHFGDGTRLSIL.

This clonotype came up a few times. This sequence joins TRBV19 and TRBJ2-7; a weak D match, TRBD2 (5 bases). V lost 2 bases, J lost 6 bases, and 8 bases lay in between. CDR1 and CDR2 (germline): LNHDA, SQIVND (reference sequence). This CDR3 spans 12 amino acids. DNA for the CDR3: TGTGCCAGTAGTATACCGGGATTCGAGCAGTACTTC. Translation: CASSIPGFEQYF. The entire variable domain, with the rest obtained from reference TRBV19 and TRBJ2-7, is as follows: DGGITQSPKYLFRKEGQNVTLSCEQNLNHDAMYWYRQDPGQGLRLIYYSQIVNDFQKGDIAEGYSVSREKKESFPLTVTSAQKNPTAFYLCASSIPGFEQYFGPGTRLTVT.

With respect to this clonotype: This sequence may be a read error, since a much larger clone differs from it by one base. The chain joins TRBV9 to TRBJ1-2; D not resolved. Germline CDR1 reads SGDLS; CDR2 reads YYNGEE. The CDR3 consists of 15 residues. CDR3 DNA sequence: TGTGCCGGCAGCGCCATCGACACTACCACGGGGGGCTACACCTTC. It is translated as CAGSAIDTTTGGYTF.

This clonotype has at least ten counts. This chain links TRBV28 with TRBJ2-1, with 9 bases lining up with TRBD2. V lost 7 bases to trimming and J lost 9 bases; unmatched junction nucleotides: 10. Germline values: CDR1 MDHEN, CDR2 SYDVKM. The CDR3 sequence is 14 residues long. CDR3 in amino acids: CASITGTSTGEQFF. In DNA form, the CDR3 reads TGTGCCAGCATAACCGGGACTAGCACCGGTGAGCAGTTCTTC.

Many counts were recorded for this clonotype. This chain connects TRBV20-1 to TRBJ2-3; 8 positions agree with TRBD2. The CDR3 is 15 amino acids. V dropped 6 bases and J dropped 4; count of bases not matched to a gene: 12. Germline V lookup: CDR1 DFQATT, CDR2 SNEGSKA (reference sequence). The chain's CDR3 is CSAEARASGPDTQYF. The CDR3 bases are TGCAGTGCCGAGGCCCGGGCTAGCGGGCCAGATACGCAGTATTTT.

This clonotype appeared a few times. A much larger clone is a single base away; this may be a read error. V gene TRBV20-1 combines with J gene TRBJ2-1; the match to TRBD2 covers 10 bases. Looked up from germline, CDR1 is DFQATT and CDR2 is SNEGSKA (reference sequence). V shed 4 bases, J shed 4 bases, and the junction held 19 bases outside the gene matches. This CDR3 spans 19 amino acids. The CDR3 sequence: CSAISPAERGGLNYNEQFF. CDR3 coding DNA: TGCAGTGCTATTTCCCCCGCGGAGCGGGGGGGCCTTAATTACAATGAGCAGTTCTTC.

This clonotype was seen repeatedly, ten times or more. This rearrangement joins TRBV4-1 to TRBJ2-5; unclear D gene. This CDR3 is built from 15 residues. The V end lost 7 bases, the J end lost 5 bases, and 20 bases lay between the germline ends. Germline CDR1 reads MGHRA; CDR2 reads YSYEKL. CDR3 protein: CASTPFSGIEETQYF. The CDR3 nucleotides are TGCGCCAGCACTCCCTTCTCGGGTATCGAGGAGACCCAGTACTTC.

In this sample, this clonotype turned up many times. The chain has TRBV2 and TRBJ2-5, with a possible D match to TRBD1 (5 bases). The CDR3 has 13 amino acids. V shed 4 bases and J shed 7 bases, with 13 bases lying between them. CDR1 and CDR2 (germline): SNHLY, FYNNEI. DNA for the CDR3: TGTGCCAGCAGTGGTTCTCCAAGGGGGACCCAGTACTTC. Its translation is CASSGSPRGTQYF.

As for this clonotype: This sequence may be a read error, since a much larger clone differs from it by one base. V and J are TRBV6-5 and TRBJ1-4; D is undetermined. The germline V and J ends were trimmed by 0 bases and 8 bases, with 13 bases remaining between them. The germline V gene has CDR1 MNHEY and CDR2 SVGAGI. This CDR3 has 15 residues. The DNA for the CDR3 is TGTGCCAGCAGTTACTCGAGCGGGCTTGTAGAAAAACTGTTTTTT. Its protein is CASSYSSGLVEKLFF.

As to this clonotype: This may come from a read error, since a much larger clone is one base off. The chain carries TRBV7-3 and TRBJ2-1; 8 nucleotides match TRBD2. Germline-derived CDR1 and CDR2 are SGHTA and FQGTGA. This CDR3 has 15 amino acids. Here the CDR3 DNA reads TGTGCCAGCAGCTTAACTAGCGGGAAGAGCAATCAGCAGTTCTTC. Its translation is CASSLTSGKSNQQFF.

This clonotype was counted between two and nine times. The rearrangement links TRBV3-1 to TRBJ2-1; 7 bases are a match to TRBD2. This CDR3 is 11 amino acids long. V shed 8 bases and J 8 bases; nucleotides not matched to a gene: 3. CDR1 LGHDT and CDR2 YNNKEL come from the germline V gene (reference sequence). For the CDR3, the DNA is TGTGCCAGCCGGGAGGCTGATGAGCAGTTCTTC. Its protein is CASREADEQFF.

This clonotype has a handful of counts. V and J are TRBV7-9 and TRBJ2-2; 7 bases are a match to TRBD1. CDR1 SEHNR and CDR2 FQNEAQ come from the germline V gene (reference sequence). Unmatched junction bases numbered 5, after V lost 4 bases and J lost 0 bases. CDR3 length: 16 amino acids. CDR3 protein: CASSSTGTANTGELFF. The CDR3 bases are TGTGCCAGCAGCTCCACCGGGACAGCGAACACCGGGGAGCTGTTTTTT.